Presented here are 12 T cell receptor beta chains from one specimen sequenced in a study of regulatory T cells in long-lasting Graves disease. The authors built TCR beta libraries using iRepertoire HTBI primers and Arm-PCR of CDR3 regions. Each CDR3 protein is one row after TCRdb ran MiXCR on the multiplex PCR reads. The data hold 350,000 to 450,000 distinct CDR3 sequences, with 21% observed a single time. As for time point: persistent/refractory GD, antithyroid drugs over 5 years with positive TRAb. From PBMCs, RNA was extracted and then used to make the TCR library. The sequencing used peripheral blood mononuclear cells (PBMCs), collected when the disease was refractory, from a patient treated with antithyroid drugs. These receptor sequences come from a female donor with Graves disease.

A few counts support this clonotype. The CDR3 here is CSARDLGLAGNTGELFF. DNA for the CDR3: TGCAGTGCTAGAGATTTGGGACTAGCGGGGAACACCGGGGAGCTGTTTTTT. This chain connects TRBV20-1 to TRBJ2-2, with 12 positions matching TRBD2. Trimming took 0 bases from V and 1 from J; bases not matched to a gene: 3. In germline, CDR1 is DFQATT, CDR2 SNEGSKA (reference sequence). CDR3 length: 17 amino acids.

This clonotype was counted many times. The chain couples TRBV5-1 to TRBJ2-2, with 7 bases matching TRBD1. The CDR3 consists of 15 residues. With 3 bases clipped from V and 7 bases from J, the junction kept 9 bases outside the gene matches. Germline CDR1 SGHRS, CDR2 YFSETQ. The CDR3 spells CASSSQGGEVGELFF. CDR3 DNA: TGCGCCAGCAGCTCCCAAGGGGGCGAGGTCGGGGAGCTGTTTTTT.

The chain recombines TRBV27 with TRBJ1-5; D is perhaps TRBD1 (6 bases). Germline CDR1 is MNHEY and CDR2 is SMNVEV (reference sequence). Trimming removed 1 base from V and 0 bases from J, with 16 bases in between. CDR3 length equals 18 residues. The CDR3 DNA sequence: TGTGCCAGCAGTTTATATCCGGGGGCAGAAAATAGCAATCAGCCCCAGCATTTT. Its protein is CASSLYPGAENSNQPQHF.

In this sample, this clonotype turned up many times. The rearrangement joins TRBV5-1 to TRBJ1-1; the D gene is possibly TRBD1 (5 bases). Germline CDR1 reads SGHRS; CDR2 reads YFSETQ. The CDR3 runs to 13 residues. Trimming removed 1 base from V and 4 bases from J, with 8 bases in between. The CDR3 loop is CASSLWGGTEAFF. In DNA form, the CDR3 reads TGCGCCAGCAGCTTGTGGGGGGGCACTGAAGCTTTCTTT. Looking up the rest from reference TRBV5-1 and TRBJ1-1 gives the full variable domain: KAGVTQTPRYLIKTRGQQVTLSCSPISGHRSVSWYQQTPGQGLQFLFEYFSETQRNKGNFPGRFSGRQFSNSRSEMNVSTLELGDSALYLCASSLWGGTEAFFGQGTRLTVV.

This clonotype was detected ten times or more. The V gene is TRBV27, the J gene TRBJ1-6, with TRBD1 identical over 7 bases. J gave up 4 bases and V 5 bases, and 5 bases lay outside the gene matches. In germline, CDR1 is MNHEY, CDR2 SMNVEV (reference sequence). There are 15 residues in the CDR3. In DNA form, the CDR3 reads TGTGCCAGCAGTCAGACAGGGACGTATAATTCACCCCTCCACTTT. This translates into CASSQTGTYNSPLHF.

This clonotype was seen ten or more times. The V call is TRBV3-1, the J call TRBJ1-5, with D perhaps TRBD1 (6 bases). The ends were cut back, 1 base at V and 4 bases at J, with 11 bases in the middle. The CDR3 has 15 amino acids. Germline V gene lookup returns CDR1 LGHDT and CDR2 YNNKEL (reference sequence). The CDR3: CASSQGRQENQPQHF. The CDR3 DNA sequence: TGTGCCAGCAGCCAAGGCAGACAGGAAAATCAGCCCCAGCATTTT.

This clonotype was seen more than once but under ten times. This rearrangement joins TRBV19 to TRBJ1-4; TRBD1 matches 9 bases. The CDR3 totals 16 residues. J lost 5 bases, V lost 7 bases, and 11 bases had no gene match. The germline V gene has CDR1 LNHDA and CDR2 SQIVND (reference sequence). Here the CDR3 reads CASTNLGTGINEKLFF. The DNA of the CDR3 is TGTGCCAGTACCAACCTCGGGACAGGGATAAATGAAAAACTGTTTTTT.

This clonotype has ten or more counts. V and J are TRBV2 and TRBJ1-1; TRBD1 matches at 11 bases. The CDR3 runs 14 residues. The germline V gene encodes CDR1 SNHLY and CDR2 FYNNEI. Germline trimming cut 6 bases from V and 5 bases from J; bases unmatched to any gene: 5. Here the CDR3 DNA reads TGTGCCAGCAGGTGGGACAGGGGGAGGACTGAAGCTTTCTTT. Its translation: CASRWDRGRTEAFF. Full variable domain (rest looked up from reference TRBV2 and TRBJ1-1): EPEVTQTPSHQVTQMGQEVILRCVPISNHLYFYWYRQILGQKVEFLVSFYNNEISEKSEIFDDQFSVERPDGSNFTLKIRSTKLEDSAMYFCASRWDRGRTEAFFGQGTRLTVV.

This clonotype was counted a few times. The gene calls are TRBV14 and TRBJ2-1, with D perhaps matching TRBD1 (5 bases). TRBJ2-5 explains the end of the DNA better; the J call may be wrong. Per the germline V gene, CDR1 is SGHDN and CDR2 is FVKESK. The CDR3 extends over 15 amino acids. CDR3 DNA sequence: TGTGCCAGCAGCCTCCGTAGGGGCGGAATAGAGACCCAGTACTTC. It codes for CASSLRRGGIETQYF.

The chain carries TRBV11-2 and TRBJ2-7, with D maybe TRBD2 (6 bases). The length of the CDR3 is 15 residues. CDR1 SGHAT and CDR2 FQNNGV come from the germline V gene. V lost 0 bases, J lost 1 base, and 10 bases lay in between. The CDR3, as DNA: TGTGCCAGCAGCTTAGAAACCGGGGGATCCTACGAGCAGTACTTC. Its translation: CASSLETGGSYEQYF.

There are many counts of this clonotype. This chain uses TRBV11-2 with TRBJ2-7; D gene ambiguous. This CDR3 is 14 amino acids long. Germline V gene lookup returns CDR1 SGHAT and CDR2 FQNNGV. The ends were cut back, 1 base at V and 2 bases at J, with 9 bases in the middle. CDR3 protein: CASSLAQQPYEQYF. In nucleotides, the CDR3 is TGTGCCAGCAGCTTAGCTCAACAGCCCTACGAGCAGTACTTC.

This clonotype was found a few times. This rearrangement joins TRBV14 to TRBJ2-2; D unresolved. The germline gives CDR1 SGHDN, CDR2 FVKESK. This CDR3 has 14 amino acids. V lost 5 bases to trimming and J lost 4 bases, with 11 bases between them. The CDR3 loop reads CASSFAEGTGELFF. The CDR3 nucleotides are TGTGCCAGCAGCTTTGCGGAAGGCACCGGGGAGCTGTTTTTT.